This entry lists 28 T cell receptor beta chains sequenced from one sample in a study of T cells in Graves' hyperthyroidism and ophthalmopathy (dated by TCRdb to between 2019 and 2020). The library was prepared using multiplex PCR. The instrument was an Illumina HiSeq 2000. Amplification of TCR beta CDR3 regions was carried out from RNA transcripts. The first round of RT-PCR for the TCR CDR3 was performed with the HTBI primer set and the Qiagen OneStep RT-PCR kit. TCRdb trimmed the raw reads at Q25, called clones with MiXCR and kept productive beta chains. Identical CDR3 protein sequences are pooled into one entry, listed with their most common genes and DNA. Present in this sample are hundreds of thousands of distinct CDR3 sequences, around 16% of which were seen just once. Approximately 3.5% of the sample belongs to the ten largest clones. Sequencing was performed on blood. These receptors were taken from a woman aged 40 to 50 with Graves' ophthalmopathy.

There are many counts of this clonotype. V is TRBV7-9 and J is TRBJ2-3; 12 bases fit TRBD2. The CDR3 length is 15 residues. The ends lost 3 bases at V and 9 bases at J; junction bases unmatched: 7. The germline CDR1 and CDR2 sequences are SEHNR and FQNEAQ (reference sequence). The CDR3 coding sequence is TGTGCCAGCAGCTTGACTCGACTAGCGGGAGAGACGCAGTATTTT. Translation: CASSLTRLAGETQYF.

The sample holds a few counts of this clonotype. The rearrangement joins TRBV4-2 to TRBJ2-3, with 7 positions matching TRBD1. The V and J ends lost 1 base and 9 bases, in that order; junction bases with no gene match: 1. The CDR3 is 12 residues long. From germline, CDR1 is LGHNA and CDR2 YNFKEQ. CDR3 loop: CASSQATGTQYF. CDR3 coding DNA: TGTGCCAGCAGCCAAGCGACAGGGACGCAGTATTTT.

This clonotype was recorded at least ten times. CDR3 sequence reads: CASKFGANYGYTF. The CDR3 DNA follows: TGTGCCAGCAAATTTGGGGCTAACTATGGCTACACCTTC. The rearrangement uses TRBV27 and TRBJ1-2; no reliable D call. V was pared by 7 bases and J by 0 bases, with 9 bases between. Germline loops: CDR1 MNHEY, CDR2 SMNVEV (reference sequence). The CDR3 length is 13 residues.

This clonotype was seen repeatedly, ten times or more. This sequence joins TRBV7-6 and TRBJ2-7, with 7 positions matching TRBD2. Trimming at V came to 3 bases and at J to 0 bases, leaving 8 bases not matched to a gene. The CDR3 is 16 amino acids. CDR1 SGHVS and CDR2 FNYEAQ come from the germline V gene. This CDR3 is CASSLRGEGSSYEQYF. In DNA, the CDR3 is TGTGCCAGCAGCTTGCGAGGGGAGGGAAGCTCCTACGAGCAGTACTTC. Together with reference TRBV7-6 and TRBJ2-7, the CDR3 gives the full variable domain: GAGVSQSPRYKVTKRGQDVALRCDPISGHVSLYWYRQALGQGPEFLTYFNYEAQQDKSGLPNDRFSAERPEGSISTLTIQRTEQRDSAMYRCASSLRGEGSSYEQYFGPGTRLTVT.

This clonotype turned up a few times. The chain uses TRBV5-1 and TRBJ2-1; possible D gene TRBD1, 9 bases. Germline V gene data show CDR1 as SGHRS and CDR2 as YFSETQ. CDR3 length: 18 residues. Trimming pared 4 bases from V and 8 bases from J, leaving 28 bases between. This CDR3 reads CASSPGTGTQRGWYEQFF. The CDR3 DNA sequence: TGCGCCAGCAGCCCCGGGACAGGGACCCAGCGGGGGTGGTATGAGCAGTTCTTC.

Here the CDR3 reads CASSQVLAGAYEQYF. In DNA, the CDR3 is TGCGCCAGCAGCCAAGTCCTGGCGGGGGCCTACGAGCAGTACTTC. This rearrangement joins TRBV4-1 to TRBJ2-7; 7 bases match TRBD2. V lost 1 base and J lost 2; bases outside the gene matches: 5. The CDR3 totals 15 residues. Germline V gene sequence: CDR1 MGHRA, CDR2 YSYEKL.

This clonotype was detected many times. Written as DNA, the CDR3 is TGTGCCAGCAGTTCCGGCGGCCGGAGATTCGAGGAGCAGTTCTTC. It is translated as CASSSGGRRFEEQFF. The rearrangement uses TRBV2 and TRBJ2-1; D is ambiguous. Per germline, CDR1 SNHLY and CDR2 FYNNEI. The CDR3 consists of 15 residues. The germline V and J ends were trimmed by 5 bases and 10 bases, with 21 bases remaining between them.

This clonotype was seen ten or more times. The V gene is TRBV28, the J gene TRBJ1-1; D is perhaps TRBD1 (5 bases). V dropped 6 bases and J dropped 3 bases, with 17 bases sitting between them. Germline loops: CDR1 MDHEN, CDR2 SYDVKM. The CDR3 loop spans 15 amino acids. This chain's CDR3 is CASRPDGGLDTEAFF. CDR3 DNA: TGTGCCAGCAGGCCGGACGGGGGTCTTGACACTGAAGCTTTCTTT.

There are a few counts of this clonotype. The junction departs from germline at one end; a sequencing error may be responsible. CDR3 region: CANSFIDRGRRNIQYF. The CDR3 DNA is TGCGCCAACAGCTTTATTGATAGGGGCAGGAGAAACATTCAGTACTTC. The V gene is TRBV5-1, the J gene TRBJ2-4; possible D gene TRBD1, 5 bases. Germline V gives CDR1 SGHRS, CDR2 YFSETQ. This CDR3 is 16 amino acids long.

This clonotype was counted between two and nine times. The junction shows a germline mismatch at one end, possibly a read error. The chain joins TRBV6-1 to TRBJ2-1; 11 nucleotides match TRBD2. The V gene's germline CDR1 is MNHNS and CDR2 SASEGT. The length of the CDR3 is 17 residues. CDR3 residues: CASSVGGLAVSYNAQFF. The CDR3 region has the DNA TGTGCCAGCAGTGTTGGGGGACTAGCGGTCTCCTACAATGCGCAGTTCTTC.

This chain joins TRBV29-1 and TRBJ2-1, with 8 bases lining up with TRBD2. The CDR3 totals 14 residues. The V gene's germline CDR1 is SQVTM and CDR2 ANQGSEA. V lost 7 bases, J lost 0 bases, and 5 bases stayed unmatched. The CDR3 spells CSGRGGSSYNEQFF. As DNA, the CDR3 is TGCAGCGGCCGCGGGGGGAGCTCCTACAATGAGCAGTTCTTC.

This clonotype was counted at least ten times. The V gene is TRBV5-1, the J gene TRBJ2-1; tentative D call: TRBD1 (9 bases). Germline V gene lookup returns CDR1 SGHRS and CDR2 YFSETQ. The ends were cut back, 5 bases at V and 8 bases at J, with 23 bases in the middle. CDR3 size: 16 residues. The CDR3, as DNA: TGCGCCAGCAGGCAAAACAGGGGGCGGGGGGTCGATGAGCAGTTCTTC. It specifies CASRQNRGRGVDEQFF.

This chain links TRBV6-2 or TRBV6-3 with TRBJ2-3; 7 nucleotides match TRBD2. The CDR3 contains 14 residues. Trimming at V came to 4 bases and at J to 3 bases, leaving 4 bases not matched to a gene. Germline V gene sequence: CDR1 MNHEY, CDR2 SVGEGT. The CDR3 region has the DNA TGTGCCAGCAGTTGGGTGGGAGGGACAGATACGCAGTATTTT. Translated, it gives CASSWVGGTDTQYF.

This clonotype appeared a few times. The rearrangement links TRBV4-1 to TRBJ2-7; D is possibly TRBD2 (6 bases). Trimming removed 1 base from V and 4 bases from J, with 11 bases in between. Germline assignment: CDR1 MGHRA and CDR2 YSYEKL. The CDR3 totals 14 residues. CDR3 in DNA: TGCGCCAGCAGCCAAGTTCCTGGGAGGTACGAGCAGTACTTC. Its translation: CASSQVPGRYEQYF.

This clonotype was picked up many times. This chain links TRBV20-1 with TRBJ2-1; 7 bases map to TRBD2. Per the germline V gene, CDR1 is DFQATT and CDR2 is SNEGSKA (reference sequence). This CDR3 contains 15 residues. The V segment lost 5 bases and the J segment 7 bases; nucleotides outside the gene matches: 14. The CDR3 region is CSALSGGRASNEQFF. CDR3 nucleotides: TGCAGTGCTCTCTCCGGGGGGAGGGCGTCTAATGAGCAGTTCTTC.

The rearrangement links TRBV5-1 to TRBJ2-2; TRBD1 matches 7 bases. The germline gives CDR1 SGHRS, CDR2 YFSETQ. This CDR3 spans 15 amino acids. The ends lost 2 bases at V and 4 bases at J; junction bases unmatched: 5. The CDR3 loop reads CASSFEGASTGELFF. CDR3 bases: TGCGCCAGCAGCTTTGAGGGGGCCAGCACCGGGGAGCTGTTTTTT.

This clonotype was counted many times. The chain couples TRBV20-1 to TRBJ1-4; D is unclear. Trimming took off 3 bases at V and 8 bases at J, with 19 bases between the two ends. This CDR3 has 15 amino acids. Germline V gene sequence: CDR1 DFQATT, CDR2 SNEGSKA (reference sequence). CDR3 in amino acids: CSARRGGPMSEKLFF. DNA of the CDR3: TGCAGTGCTAGGCGAGGCGGCCCCATGTCGGAAAAACTGTTTTTT.

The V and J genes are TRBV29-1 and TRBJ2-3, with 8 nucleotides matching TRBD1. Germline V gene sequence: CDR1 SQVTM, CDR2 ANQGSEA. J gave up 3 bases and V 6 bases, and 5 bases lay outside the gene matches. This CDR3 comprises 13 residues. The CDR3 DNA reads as TGCAGCGTAGCAGGGGGCGAAACAGATACGCAGTATTTT. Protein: CSVAGGETDTQYF.

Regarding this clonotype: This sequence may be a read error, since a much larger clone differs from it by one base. DNA for the CDR3: TGTGCCAGCAGCTTGTTGGGGCGTGGAGGGGCTGAAGCTTTCTTT. Translation gives CASSLLGRGGAEAFF. The chain employs TRBV5-4 and TRBJ1-1; D may be TRBD1 (5 bases). The CDR3 is made up of 15 amino acids. The V gene lost 1 base and the J gene lost 6 bases, with 16 bases spanning the gap. The germline CDR1 and CDR2 sequences are SGHNT and YYREEE (reference sequence).

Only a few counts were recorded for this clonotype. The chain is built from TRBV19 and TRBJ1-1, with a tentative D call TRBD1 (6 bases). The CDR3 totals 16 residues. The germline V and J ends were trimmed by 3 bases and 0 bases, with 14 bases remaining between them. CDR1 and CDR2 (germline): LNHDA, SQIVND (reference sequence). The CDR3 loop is CASSIYRVGMNTEAFF. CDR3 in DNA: TGTGCCAGTAGTATCTACAGGGTCGGGATGAACACTGAAGCTTTCTTT.

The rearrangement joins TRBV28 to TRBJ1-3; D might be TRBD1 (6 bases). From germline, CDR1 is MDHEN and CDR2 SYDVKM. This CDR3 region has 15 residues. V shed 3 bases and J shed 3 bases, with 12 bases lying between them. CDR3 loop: CASSFQGTGGNTIYF. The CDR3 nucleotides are TGTGCCAGCAGTTTCCAGGGGACGGGTGGAAACACCATATATTTT.

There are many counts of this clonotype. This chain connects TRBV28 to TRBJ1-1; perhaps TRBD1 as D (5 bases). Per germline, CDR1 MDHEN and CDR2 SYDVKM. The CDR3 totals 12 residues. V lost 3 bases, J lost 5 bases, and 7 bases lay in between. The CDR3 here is CASSFPGTEAFF. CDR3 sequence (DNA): TGTGCCAGCAGTTTCCCAGGGACTGAAGCTTTCTTT.

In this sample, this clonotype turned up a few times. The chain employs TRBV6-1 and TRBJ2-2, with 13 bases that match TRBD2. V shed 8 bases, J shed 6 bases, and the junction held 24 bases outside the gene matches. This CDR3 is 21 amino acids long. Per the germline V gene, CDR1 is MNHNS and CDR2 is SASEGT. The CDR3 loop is CASRGSSYRTSGRLDSGELFF. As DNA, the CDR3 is TGTGCCAGCCGGGGGTCCTCTTACCGGACTAGCGGGAGATTGGATTCCGGGGAGCTGTTTTTT.

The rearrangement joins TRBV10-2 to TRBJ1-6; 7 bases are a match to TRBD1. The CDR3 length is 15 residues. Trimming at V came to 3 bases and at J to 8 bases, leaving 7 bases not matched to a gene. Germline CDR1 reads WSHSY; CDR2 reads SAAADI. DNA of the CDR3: TGCGCCAGCAGTGATATAGCAGGGGGTTATTCACCCCTCCACTTT. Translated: CASSDIAGGYSPLHF.

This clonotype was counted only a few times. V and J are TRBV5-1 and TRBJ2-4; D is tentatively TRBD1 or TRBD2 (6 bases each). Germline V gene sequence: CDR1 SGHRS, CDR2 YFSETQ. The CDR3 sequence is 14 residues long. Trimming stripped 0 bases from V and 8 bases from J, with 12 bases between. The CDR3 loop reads CASSLDGGPDIQYF. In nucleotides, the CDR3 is TGCGCCAGCAGCTTGGACGGGGGCCCGGACATTCAGTACTTC.

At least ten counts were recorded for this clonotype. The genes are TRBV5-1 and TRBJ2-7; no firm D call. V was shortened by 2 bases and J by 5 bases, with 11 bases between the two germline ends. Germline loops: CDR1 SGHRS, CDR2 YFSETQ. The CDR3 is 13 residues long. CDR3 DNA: TGCGCCAGCAGCTTATACCAGTCCGACGAGCAGTACTTC. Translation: CASSLYQSDEQYF.

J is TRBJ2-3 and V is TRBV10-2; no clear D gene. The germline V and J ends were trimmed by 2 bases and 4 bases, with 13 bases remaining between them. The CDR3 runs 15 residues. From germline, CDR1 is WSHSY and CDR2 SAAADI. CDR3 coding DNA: TGCGCCAGCAGTGAGAAGATCTCCGGCGCAGATACGCAGTATTTT. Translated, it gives CASSEKISGADTQYF.

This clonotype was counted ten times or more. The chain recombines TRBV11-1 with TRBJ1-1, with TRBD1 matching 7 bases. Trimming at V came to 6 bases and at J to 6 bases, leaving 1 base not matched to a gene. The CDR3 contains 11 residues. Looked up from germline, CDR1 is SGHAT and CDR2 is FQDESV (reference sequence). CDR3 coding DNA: TGTGCCAGCAGTAGGGGGCCTGAAGCTTTCTTT. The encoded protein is CASSRGPEAFF.